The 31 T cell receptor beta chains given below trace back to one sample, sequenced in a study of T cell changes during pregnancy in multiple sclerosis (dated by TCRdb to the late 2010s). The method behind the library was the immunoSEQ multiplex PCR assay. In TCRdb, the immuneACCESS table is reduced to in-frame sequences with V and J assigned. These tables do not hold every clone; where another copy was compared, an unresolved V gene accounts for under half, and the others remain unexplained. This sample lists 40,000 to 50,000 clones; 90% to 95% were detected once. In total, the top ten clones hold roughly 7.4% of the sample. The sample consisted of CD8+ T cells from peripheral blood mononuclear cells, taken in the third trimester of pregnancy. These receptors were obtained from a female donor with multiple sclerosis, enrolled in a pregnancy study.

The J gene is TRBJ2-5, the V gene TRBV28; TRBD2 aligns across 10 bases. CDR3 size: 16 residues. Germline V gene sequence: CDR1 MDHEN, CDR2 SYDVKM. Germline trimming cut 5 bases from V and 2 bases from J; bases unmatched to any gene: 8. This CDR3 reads CASSPLAGGGQETQYF. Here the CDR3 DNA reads TGTGCCAGCAGTCCTTTAGCGGGAGGTGGACAAGAGACCCAGTACTTC. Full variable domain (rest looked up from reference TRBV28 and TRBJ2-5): DVKVTQSSRYLVKRTGEKVFLECVQDMDHENMFWYRQDPGLGLRLIYFSYDVKMKEKGDIPEGYSVSREKKERFSLILESASTNQTSMYLCASSPLAGGGQETQYFGPGTRLLVL.

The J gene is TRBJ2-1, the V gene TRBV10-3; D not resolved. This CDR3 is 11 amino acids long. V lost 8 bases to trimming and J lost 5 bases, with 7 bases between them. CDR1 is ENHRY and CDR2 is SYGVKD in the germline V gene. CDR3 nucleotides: TGTGCCATCGCACAGAACAATGAGCAGTTCTTC. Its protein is CAIAQNNEQFF.

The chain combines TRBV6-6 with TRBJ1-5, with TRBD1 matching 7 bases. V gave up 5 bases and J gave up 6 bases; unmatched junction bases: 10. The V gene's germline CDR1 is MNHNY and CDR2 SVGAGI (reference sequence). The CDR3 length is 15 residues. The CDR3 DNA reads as TGTGCCAGCAGTACCCTTGACAGGGTGACTCAGCCCCAGCATTTT. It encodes CASSTLDRVTQPQHF.

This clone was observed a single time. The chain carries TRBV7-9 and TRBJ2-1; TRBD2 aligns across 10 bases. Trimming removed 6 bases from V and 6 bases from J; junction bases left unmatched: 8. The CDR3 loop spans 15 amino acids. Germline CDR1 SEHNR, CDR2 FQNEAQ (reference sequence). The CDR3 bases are TGTGCCAGCAGACCGCCGGGACTAGCGATCAATGAGCAGTTCTTC. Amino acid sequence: CASRPPGLAINEQFF.

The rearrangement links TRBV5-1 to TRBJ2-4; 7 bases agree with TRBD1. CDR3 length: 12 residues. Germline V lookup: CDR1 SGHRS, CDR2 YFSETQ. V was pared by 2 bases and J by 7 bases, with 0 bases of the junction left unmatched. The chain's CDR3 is CASSLQGNIQYF. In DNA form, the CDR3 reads TGCGCCAGCAGCTTACAGGGGAACATTCAGTACTTC. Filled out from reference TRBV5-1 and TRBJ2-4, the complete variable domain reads KAGVTQTPRYLIKTRGQQVTLSCSPISGHRSVSWYQQTPGQGLQFLFEYFSETQRNKGNFPGRFSGRQFSNSRSEMNVSTLELGDSALYLCASSLQGNIQYFGAGTRLSVL.

CDR3 bases: TGTGCCAGCTGGGGGGGCAATGAGCAGTTCTTC. This codes for CASWGGNEQFF. This chain connects TRBV6-5 to TRBJ2-1; 7 bases agree with TRBD2. Trimming removed 8 bases from V and 6 bases from J; junction bases left unmatched: 1. This CDR3 is built from 11 residues. CDR1 MNHEY and CDR2 SVGAGI come from the germline V gene.

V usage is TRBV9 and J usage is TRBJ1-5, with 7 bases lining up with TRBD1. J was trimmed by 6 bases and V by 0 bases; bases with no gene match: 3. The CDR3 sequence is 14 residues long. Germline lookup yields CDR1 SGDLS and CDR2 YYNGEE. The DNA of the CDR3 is TGTGCCAGCAGCGTAGGACAGGGAGGTCAGCCCCAGCATTTT. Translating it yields CASSVGQGGQPQHF.

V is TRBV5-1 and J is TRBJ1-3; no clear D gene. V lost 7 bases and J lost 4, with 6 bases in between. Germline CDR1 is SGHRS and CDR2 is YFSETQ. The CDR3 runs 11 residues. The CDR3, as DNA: TGCGCCAGCGAGGGAGGAAACACCATATATTTT. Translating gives CASEGGNTIYF.

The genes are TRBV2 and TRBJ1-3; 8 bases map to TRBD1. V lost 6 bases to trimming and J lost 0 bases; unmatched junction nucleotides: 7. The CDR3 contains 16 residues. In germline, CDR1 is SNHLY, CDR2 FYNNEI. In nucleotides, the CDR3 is TGTGCCAGCAGATGGACGGGACAGGACTCTGGAAACACCATATATTTT. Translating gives CASRWTGQDSGNTIYF.

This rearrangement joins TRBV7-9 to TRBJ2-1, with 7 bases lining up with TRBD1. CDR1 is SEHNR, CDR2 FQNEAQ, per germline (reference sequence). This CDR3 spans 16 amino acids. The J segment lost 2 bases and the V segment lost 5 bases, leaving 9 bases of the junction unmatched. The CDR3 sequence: CASSPRQGRTYNEQFF. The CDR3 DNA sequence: TGTGCCAGCAGCCCACGACAGGGTCGCACCTACAATGAGCAGTTCTTC. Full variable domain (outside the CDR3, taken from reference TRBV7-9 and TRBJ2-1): DTGVSQNPRHKITKRGQNVTFRCDPISEHNRLYWYRQTLGQGPEFLTYFQNEAQLEKSRLLSDRFSAERPKGSFSTLEIQRTEQGDSAMYLCASSPRQGRTYNEQFFGPGTRLTVL.

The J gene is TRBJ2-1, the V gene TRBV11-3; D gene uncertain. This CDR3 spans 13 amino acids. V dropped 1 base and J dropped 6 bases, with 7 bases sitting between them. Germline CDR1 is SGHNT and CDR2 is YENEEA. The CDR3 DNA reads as TGTGCCAGCAGCTTAGGCGGAGTCAATGAGCAGTTCTTC. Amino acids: CASSLGGVNEQFF.

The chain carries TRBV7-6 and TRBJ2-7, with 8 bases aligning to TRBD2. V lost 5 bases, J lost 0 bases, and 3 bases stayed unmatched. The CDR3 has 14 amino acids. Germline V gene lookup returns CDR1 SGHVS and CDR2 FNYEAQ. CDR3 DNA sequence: TGTGCCAGCAGCCCTAGCGGGCACTCCTACGAGCAGTACTTC. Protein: CASSPSGHSYEQYF.

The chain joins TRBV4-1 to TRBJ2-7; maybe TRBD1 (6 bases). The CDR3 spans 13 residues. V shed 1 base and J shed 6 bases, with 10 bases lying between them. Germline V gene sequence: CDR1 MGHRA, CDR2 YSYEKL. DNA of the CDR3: TGCGCCAGCAGCCAAGTGCAGGGGCGCGAGCAGTACTTC. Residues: CASSQVQGREQYF.

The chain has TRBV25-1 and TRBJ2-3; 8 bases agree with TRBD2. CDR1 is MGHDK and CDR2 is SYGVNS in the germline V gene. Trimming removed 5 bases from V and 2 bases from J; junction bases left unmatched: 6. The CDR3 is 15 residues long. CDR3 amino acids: CASSSTSAHTDTQYF. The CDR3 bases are TGTGCCAGCAGTTCGACTAGCGCTCACACAGATACGCAGTATTTT.

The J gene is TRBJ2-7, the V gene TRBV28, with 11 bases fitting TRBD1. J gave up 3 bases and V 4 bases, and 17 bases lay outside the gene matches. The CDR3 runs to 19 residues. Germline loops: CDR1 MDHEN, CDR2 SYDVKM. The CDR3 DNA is TGTGCCAGCAGTTCACGCCGCATGGACAGGGGGCGTACCCTCTACGAGCAGTACTTC. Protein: CASSSRRMDRGRTLYEQYF. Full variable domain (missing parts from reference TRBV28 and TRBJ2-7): DVKVTQSSRYLVKRTGEKVFLECVQDMDHENMFWYRQDPGLGLRLIYFSYDVKMKEKGDIPEGYSVSREKKERFSLILESASTNQTSMYLCASSSRRMDRGRTLYEQYFGPGTRLTVT.

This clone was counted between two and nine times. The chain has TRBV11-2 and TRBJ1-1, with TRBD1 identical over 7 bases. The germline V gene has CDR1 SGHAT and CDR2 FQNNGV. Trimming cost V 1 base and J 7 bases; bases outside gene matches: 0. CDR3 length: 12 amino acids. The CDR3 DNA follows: TGTGCCAGCAGCTTAGGACAGGGTGAAGCTTTCTTT. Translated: CASSLGQGEAFF.

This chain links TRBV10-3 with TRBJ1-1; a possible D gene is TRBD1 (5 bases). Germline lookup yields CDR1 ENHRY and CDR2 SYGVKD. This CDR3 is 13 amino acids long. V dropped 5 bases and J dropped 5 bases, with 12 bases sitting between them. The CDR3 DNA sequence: TGTGCCATCAGTCCGTCGGGGGAAACTGAAGCTTTCTTT. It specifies CAISPSGETEAFF.

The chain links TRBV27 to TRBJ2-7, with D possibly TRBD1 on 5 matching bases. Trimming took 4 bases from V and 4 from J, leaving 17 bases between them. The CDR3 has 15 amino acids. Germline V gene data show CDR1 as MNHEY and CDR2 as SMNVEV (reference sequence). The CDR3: CASSWGRSGRYEQYF. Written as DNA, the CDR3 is TGTGCCAGCAGTTGGGGCCGGTCGGGTCGATACGAGCAGTACTTC.

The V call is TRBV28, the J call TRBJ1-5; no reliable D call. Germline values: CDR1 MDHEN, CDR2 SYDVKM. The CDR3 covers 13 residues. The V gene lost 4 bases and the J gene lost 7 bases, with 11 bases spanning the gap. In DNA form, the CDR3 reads TGTGCCAGCAGTTCCCGAGGAGAACAGCCCCAGCATTTT. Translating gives CASSSRGEQPQHF.

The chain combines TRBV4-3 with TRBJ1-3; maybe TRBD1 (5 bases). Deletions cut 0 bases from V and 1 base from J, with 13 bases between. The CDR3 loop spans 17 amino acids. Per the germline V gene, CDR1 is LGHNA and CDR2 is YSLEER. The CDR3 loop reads CASSQDSRTHSGNTIYF. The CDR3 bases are TGCGCCAGCAGCCAAGATTCGCGGACACATTCTGGAAACACCATATATTTT.

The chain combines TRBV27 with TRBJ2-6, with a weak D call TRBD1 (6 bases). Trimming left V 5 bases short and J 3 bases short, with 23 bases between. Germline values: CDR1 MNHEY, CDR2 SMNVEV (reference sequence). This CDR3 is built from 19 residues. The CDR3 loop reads CASSPNIGQSMVGANVLTF. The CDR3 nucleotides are TGTGCCAGCAGTCCCAATATCGGACAGTCCATGGTTGGGGCCAACGTCCTGACTTTC.

CDR3 sequence: CASRDRDWNTEAFF. The CDR3 DNA reads TGTGCCAGCAGAGACAGGGACTGGAACACTGAAGCTTTCTTT. The chain employs TRBV7-9 and TRBJ1-1, with 7 nucleotides matching TRBD1. In germline, CDR1 is SEHNR, CDR2 FQNEAQ (reference sequence). The CDR3 totals 14 residues. With 6 bases clipped from V and 1 base from J, the junction kept 5 bases outside the gene matches.

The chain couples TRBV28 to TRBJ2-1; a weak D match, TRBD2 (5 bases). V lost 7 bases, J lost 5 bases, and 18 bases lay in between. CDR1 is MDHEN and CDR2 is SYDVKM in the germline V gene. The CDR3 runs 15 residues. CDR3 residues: CASTDYIILNNEQFF. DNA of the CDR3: TGTGCCAGCACTGACTACATCATTCTGAACAATGAGCAGTTCTTC. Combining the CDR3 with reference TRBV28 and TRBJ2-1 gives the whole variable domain DVKVTQSSRYLVKRTGEKVFLECVQDMDHENMFWYRQDPGLGLRLIYFSYDVKMKEKGDIPEGYSVSREKKERFSLILESASTNQTSMYLCASTDYIILNNEQFFGPGTRLTVL.

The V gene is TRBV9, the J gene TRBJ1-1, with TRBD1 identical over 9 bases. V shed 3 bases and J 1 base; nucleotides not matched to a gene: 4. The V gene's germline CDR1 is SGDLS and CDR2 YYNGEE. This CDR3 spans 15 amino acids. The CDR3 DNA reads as TGTGCCAGCAGCGCCGGACAGGGGACGAACACTGAAGCTTTCTTT. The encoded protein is CASSAGQGTNTEAFF.

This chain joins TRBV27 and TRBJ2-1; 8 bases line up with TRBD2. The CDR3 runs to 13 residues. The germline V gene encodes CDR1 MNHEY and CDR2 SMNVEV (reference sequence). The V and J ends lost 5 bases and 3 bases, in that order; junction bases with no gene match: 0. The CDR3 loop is CASSLAGYNEQFF. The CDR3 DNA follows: TGTGCCAGCAGTCTAGCGGGCTACAATGAGCAGTTCTTC.

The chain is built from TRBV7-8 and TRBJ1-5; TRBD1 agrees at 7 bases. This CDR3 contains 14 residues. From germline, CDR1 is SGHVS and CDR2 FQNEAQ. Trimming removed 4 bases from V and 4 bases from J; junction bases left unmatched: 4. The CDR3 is CASSSRDRNQPQHF. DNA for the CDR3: TGTGCCAGCAGCTCCCGGGACAGAAATCAGCCCCAGCATTTT.

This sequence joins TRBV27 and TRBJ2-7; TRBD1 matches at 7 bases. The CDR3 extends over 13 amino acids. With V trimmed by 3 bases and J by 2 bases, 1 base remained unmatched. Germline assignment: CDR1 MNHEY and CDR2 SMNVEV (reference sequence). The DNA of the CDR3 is TGTGCCAGCAGTTTCGGGACAGCCTACGAGCAGTACTTC. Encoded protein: CASSFGTAYEQYF.

DNA for the CDR3: TGTGCCAGCAAGATGTCGGGAGGGACATACGAGCAGTACTTC. This codes for CASKMSGGTYEQYF. The chain is built from TRBV7-8 and TRBJ2-7; TRBD2 matches at 8 bases. The CDR3 is 14 amino acids. Germline V gives CDR1 SGHVS, CDR2 FQNEAQ. Unmatched junction bases numbered 9, after V lost 7 bases and J lost 4 bases. Full variable domain (remainder filled in from reference TRBV7-8 and TRBJ2-7): GAGVSQSPRYKVAKRGQDVALRCDPISGHVSLFWYQQALGQGPEFLTYFQNEAQLDKSGLPSDRFFAERPEGSVSTLKIQRTQQEDSAVYLCASKMSGGTYEQYFGPGTRLTVT.

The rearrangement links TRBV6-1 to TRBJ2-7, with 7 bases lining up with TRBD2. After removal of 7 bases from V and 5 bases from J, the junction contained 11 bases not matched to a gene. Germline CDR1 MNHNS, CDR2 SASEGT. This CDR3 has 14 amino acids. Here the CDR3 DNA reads TGTGCCAGCAATGCGCCGGGACTATCTCACGAGCAGTACTTC. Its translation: CASNAPGLSHEQYF.

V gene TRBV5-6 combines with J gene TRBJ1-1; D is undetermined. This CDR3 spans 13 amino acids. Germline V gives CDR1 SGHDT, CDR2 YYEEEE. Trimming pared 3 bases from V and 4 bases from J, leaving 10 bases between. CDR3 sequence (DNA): TGTGCCAGCAGCTCAGGTGTCGGCACTGAAGCTTTCTTT. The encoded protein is CASSSGVGTEAFF.

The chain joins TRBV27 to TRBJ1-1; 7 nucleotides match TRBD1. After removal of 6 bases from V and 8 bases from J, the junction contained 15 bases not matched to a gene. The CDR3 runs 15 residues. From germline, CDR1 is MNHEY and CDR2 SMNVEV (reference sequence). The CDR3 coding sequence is TGTGCCAGCAGCCCCGGGACAGAAGGAACTAGGGAAGCTTTCTTT. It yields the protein CASSPGTEGTREAFF.